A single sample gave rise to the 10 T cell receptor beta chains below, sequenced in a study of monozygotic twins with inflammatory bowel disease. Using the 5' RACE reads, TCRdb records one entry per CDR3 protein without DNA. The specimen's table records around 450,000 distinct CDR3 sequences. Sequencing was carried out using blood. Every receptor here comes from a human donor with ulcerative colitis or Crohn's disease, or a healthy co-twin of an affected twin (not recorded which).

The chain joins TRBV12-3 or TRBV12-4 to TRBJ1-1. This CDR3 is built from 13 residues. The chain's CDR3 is CASSFKRNTEAFF.

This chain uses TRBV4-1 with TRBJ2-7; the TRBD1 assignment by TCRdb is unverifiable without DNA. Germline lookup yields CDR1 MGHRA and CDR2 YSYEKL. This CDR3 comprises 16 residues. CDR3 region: CASSLQSGGTSYEQYF.

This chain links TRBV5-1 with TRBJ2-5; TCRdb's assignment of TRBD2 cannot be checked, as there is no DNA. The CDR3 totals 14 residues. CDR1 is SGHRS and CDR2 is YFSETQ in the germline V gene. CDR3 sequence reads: CASSTDSGKETQYF.

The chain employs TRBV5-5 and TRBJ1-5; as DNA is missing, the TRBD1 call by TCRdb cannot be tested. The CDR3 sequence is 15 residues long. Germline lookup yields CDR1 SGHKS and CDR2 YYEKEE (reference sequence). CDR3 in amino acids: CASSLAGTDNQPQHF.

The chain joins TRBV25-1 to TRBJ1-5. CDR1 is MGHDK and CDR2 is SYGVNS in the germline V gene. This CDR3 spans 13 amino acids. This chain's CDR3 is CASSGFGNQPQHF.

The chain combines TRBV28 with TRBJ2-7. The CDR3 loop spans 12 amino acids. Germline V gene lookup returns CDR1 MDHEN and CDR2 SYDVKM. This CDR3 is CASSPSLGEQYF.

The CDR3 region is CASSFGQGTYNEQFF. The gene calls are TRBV5-6 and TRBJ2-1; without DNA, the TCRdb call of TRBD1 cannot be checked. The CDR3 contains 15 residues. Germline assignment: CDR1 SGHDT and CDR2 YYEEEE.

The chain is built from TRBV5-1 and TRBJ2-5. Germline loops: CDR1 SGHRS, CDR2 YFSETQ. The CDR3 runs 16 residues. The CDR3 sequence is CASSWSGNSGQETQYF.

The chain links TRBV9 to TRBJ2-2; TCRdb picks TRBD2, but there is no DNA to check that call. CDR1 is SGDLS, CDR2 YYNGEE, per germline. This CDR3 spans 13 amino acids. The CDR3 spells CASMGPNTGELLF.

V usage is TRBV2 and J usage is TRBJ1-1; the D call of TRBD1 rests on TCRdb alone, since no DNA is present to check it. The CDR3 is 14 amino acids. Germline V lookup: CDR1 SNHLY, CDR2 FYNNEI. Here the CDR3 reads CATTKGLMNTEAFF.